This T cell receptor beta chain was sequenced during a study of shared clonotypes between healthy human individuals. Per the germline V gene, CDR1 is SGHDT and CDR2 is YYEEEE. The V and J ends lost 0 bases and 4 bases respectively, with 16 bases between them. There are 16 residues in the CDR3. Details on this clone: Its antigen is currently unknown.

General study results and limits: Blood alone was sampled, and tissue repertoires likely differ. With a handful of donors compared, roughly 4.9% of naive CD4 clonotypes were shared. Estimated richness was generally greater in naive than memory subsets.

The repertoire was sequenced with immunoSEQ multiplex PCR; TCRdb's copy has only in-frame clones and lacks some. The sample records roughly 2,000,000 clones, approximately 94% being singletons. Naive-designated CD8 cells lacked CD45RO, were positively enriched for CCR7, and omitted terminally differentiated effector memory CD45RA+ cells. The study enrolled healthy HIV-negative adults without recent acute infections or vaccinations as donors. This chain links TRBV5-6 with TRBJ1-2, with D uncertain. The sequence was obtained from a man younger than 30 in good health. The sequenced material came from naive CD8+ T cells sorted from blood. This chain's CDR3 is CASSLEGGERGYGYTF. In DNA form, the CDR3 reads TGTGCCAGCAGCTTGGAAGGCGGGGAGCGGGGCTATGGCTACACCTTC.